Listed below are T cell receptor beta chains from one sample, sequenced in a study of T cells in Graves' hyperthyroidism and ophthalmopathy. TCRdb reanalysed the multiplex PCR reads using MiXCR and keeps one entry per CDR3 protein. Of 530,000 or so distinct CDR3 sequences listed, 40% to 55% were seen once; the top ten hold around 7.7%. Sequences were obtained from peripheral blood or thyroid tissue (not recorded which). Receptors were obtained from a woman aged 18-35 years with Graves' hyperthyroidism. Each CDR3 is given with its conserved first and last residue. D genes are given only for firm matches. The size of a clone is reported for some rows only, either as once, few or many, or as a class for expanded clones.

CDR3nt	CDR3aa	d_gene	abundance	v_gene	j_gene
TGTGCTAGAGATGTGGGGGGCGCGAACACCGGGGAGCTGTTTTTT	CARDVGGANTGELFF	-	-	TRBV7-7	TRBJ2-2
TGTGCCAGCAGCCCCGAAGGGGGGTACTATGGCCACACCTTC	CASSPEGGYYGHTF	-	-	TRBV5-8	TRBJ1-2
TGTGCCAGCAGCGTCAGGACGGGGTTACGGGAGACCCAGTACTTC	CASSVRTGLRETQYF	-	many	TRBV9	TRBJ2-5
TGTGCCAGCAGTGAACTGACTAGCAGAACCTACGAGCAGTACTTC	CASSELTSRTYEQYF	TRBD2	many	TRBV2	TRBJ2-7
TGTGCCAGCAGAAGGGACGGAATCTATGGCTACACCTTC	CASRRDGIYGYTF	-	-	TRBV6-5	TRBJ1-2
TGTGCCAGCAGCTTCGGGACAGAGCAGTTCTTC	CASSFGTEQFF	-	-	TRBV7-2	TRBJ2-1
TGCAGCGTTGAGGTTTCTCGGGCGGCCGAGATCAATGAGCAGTACTTC	CSVEVSRAAEINEQYF	-	-	TRBV29-1	TRBJ2-7
TGTGCCAGCAGTGAATCCGGTGAGAAAGAGACCCAGTACTTC	CASSESGEKETQYF	-	many	TRBV25-1	TRBJ2-5
TGTGCCACACGCGAGGGCCTCAATGAGCAGTTCTTC	CATREGLNEQFF	-	-	TRBV25-1	TRBJ2-1
TGTGCCAGCAGTCTACGGGGGAATCAGCCCCAGTACTTC	CASSLRGNQPQYF	-	-	TRBV12-5	TRBJ2-5
TGTGCCAGCAGTTTGACGCAGTGGGGTGAGCCCCAGCATTTT	CASSLTQWGEPQHF	-	-	TRBV12-3/TRBV12-4	TRBJ1-5
TGTGCCAGCAGTTTCAAGTGGGGGGAGACTCAGTACTTC	CASSFKWGETQYF	-	-	TRBV12-3/TRBV12-4	TRBJ2-5
TGCGCCAGCAGCCGACAAGCGGTCGCGGTACCTGGGACGCAGTACTTC	CASSRQAVAVPGTQYF	-	-	TRBV7-2	TRBJ2-7
TGTGCCAGCAGTGGTAGTTCCTACGAGCAGTACTTC	CASSGSSYEQYF	-	many	TRBV2	TRBJ2-7
TGTGCCAGCAGTTCATACAGGGGCTATGGCTACACCTTC	CASSSYRGYGYTF	TRBD1	few	TRBV27	TRBJ1-2
TGTGCCAGCAGCCCTCGGGGTAGCGGGAGGTCGCGAGAGCAGTACTTC	CASSPRGSGRSREQYF	TRBD2	-	TRBV7-2	TRBJ2-7
TGTGCCAGCAGTGTACAGGGGGCAGACGGCCACACCTTC	CASSVQGADGHTF	TRBD1	-	TRBV19	TRBJ1-2
TGTGCCAGCCCGGGAAAGGGGAGCAATCAGCCCCAGCATTTT	CASPGKGSNQPQHF	-	many	TRBV28	TRBJ1-5
TGTGCCAGCAGCCCAACCGGCAGCCTAGAGACCCAGTACTTC	CASSPTGSLETQYF	-	-	TRBV12-3/TRBV12-4	TRBJ2-5
TGTGCCAGCAGCTTAGAAGGGACAGTTATAAAGACCCAGTACTTC	CASSLEGTVIKTQYF	TRBD1	many	TRBV7-9	TRBJ2-5
TGCAGCAGTGAAGTAATCAGGAACACCGGGGAGCTGTTTTTT	CSSEVIRNTGELFF	-	-	TRBV29-1	TRBJ2-2
TGTGCCAGCAGGGCTTGGGGTAGCGGGAGGGCCGAAGAGGAGACCCAGTACTTC	CASRAWGSGRAEEETQYF	TRBD2	few	TRBV12-3/TRBV12-4	TRBJ2-5
TGTGCCAGCAGCTCCGGGACTAGCAAGAGCTACGAGCAGTACTTC	CASSSGTSKSYEQYF	TRBD2	-	TRBV7-6	TRBJ2-7
TGTGCCAGCAGCTTCGACAGGGACTCACCCCTCCACTTT	CASSFDRDSPLHF	TRBD1	-	TRBV7-2	TRBJ1-6
TGTGCCAGCAGCGGGGCCGGTCTCTATGGCTACACCTTC	CASSGAGLYGYTF	-	-	TRBV7-9	TRBJ1-2
TGCAGCGTAGATGGAAAACGTGAAGCTTTCTTT	CSVDGKREAFF	-	-	TRBV29-1	TRBJ1-1
TGTGCCAGCAGCTTAGCGTCCGCCAGTGAGCAGTACTTC	CASSLASASEQYF	-	-	TRBV7-9	TRBJ2-7
TGTGCCAGCAGACGAATGGGGGGGGGTGTCGGTCAGCCCCAGCATTTT	CASRRMGGGVGQPQHF	-	few	TRBV12-3/TRBV12-4	TRBJ1-5
TGTGCCAGCTCCGTTAACACTGAAGCTTTCTTT	CASSVNTEAFF	-	many	TRBV18	TRBJ1-1
TGTGCCAGCAGCTCTCTAGGACAGGGTTCACCCCTCCACTTT	CASSSLGQGSPLHF	TRBD1	many	TRBV27	TRBJ1-6
TGTGCCAGCAGGCGAACAGGTCCGATCGATCAGCCCCAGCATTTT	CASRRTGPIDQPQHF	-	many	TRBV12-3/TRBV12-4	TRBJ1-5
TGTGCCAGAAGTGACTCTGGGACTAGCGACGAGCAGTACTTC	CARSDSGTSDEQYF	TRBD2	many	TRBV2	TRBJ2-7
TGCAGTGTCGTTGCAGGGGATGGCACAGATACGCAGTATTTT	CSVVAGDGTDTQYF	-	few	TRBV20-1	TRBJ2-3
TGCGCCAGCAGCTTGGAGTTGCCGCTAGGATGTGGCTACACCTTC	CASSLELPLGCGYTF	-	many	TRBV5-1	TRBJ1-2
TGTGCCAGCAGTTGGACCCGGGACGTGGAGACCCAGTACTTC	CASSWTRDVETQYF	-	-	TRBV12-3/TRBV12-4	TRBJ2-5
TGCAGTGCTAGGGGGAGTGGTGGGAACGGAAACGCCATGTATTTT	CSARGSGGNGNAMYF	-	-	TRBV20-1	TRBJ1-3
TGTGCCAGCAGCTGGGGACTCGAAACACACGAGCAGTACTTC	CASSWGLETHEQYF	-	-	TRBV7-8	TRBJ2-7